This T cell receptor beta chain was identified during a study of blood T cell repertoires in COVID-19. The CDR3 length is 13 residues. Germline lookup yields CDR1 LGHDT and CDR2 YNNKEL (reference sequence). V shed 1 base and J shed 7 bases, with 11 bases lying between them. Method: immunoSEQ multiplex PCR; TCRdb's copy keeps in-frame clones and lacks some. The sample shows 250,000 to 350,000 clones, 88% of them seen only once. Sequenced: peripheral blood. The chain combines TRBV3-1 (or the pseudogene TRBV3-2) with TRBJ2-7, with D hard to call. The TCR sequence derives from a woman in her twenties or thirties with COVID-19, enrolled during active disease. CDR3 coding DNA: TGTGCCAGCAGCCAAGTGTCTTCGAGAGAGCAGTACTTC. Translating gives CASSQVSSREQYF.